Following are 4 T cell receptor beta chains from one sample sequenced in a study of blood T cell repertoires in COVID-19. The assay was immunoSEQ multiplex PCR, and TCRdb's table has in-frame clones only and misses some. The table includes about 160,000 clones, roughly 90% detected once. The sequenced sample was peripheral blood. Receptor source: a man between 60 and 70 years old with acute or convalescent COVID-19.

The chain recombines TRBV7-2 with TRBJ1-1; 7 bases agree with TRBD1. The V gene's germline CDR1 is SGHTA and CDR2 FQGNSA. This CDR3 is built from 16 residues. V trimming: 5 bases; J trimming: 0 bases; junction bases outside the gene matches: 9. The CDR3 DNA sequence: TGTGCCAGCAGCATACAGGGGAGATTTATGAACACTGAAGCTTTCTTT. Its protein is CASSIQGRFMNTEAFF. The full variable domain, in which reference TRBV7-2 and TRBJ1-1 provide the parts outside the CDR3, is GAGVSQSPSNKVTEKGKDVELRCDPISGHTALYWYRQSLGQGLEFLIYFQGNSAPDKSGLPSDRFSAERTGGSVSTLTIQRTQQEDSAVYLCASSIQGRFMNTEAFFGQGTRLTVV.

The rearrangement links TRBV10-3 to TRBJ1-4; 9 bases line up with TRBD1. Germline CDR1 reads ENHRY; CDR2 reads SYGVKD. The ends lost 4 bases at V and 8 bases at J; junction bases unmatched: 5. The CDR3 has 14 amino acids. CDR3 in DNA: TGTGCCATCAGTGGAACAGGGGGCCGGGAAAAACTGTTTTTT. Amino acids: CAISGTGGREKLFF.

The rearrangement links TRBV7-6 to TRBJ2-1; the match to TRBD1 covers 8 bases. The CDR3 extends over 19 amino acids. The V segment lost 2 bases and the J segment 2 bases; nucleotides outside the gene matches: 14. Germline V gene sequence: CDR1 SGHVS, CDR2 FNYEAQ. The CDR3 sequence is CASSLRGQGAISTYNEQFF. The CDR3, as DNA: TGTGCCAGCAGCTTACGGGGGCAGGGGGCAATATCGACCTACAATGAGCAGTTCTTC.

The DNA for the CDR3 is TGTGCCAGCAGTTACGTCGGGACAGGGGCCTCCTACGAGCAGTACTTC. Residues: CASSYVGTGASYEQYF. The genes are TRBV6-5 and TRBJ2-7, with 10 bases identical to TRBD1. Per the germline V gene, CDR1 is MNHEY and CDR2 is SVGAGI. V gave up 2 bases and J gave up 0 bases; unmatched junction bases: 4. The CDR3 length is 16 residues.